These 9 T cell receptor beta chains came from one sample sequenced in a study of Graves' ophthalmopathy and Graves' hyperthyroidism. From RNA, the CDR3 regions of TCR beta chains were amplified and sequenced. RT-PCR was first run with HTBI primers, then multiplex PCR in a second round. Via MiXCR, TCRdb re-called the multiplex PCR reads, giving one row per CDR3 protein. The table has roughly 300,000 distinct CDR3 sequences, around a sixth seen once. The sequencing sample was made of peripheral blood. The receptor source for this set is an adult man with Graves' ophthalmopathy.

In its sample, this clonotype was seen a few times. The chain couples TRBV7-9 to TRBJ2-5; 8 bases agree with TRBD1. V shed 3 bases and J 4 bases; nucleotides not matched to a gene: 4. The CDR3 sequence is 14 residues long. Germline V lookup: CDR1 SEHNR, CDR2 FQNEAQ (reference sequence). CDR3 in amino acids: CASSLDRVRETQYF. In DNA, the CDR3 is TGTGCCAGCAGCTTGGACAGGGTGAGAGAGACCCAGTACTTC.

This clonotype showed up many times. V and J are TRBV11-2 and TRBJ2-7; 8 nucleotides match TRBD1. Germline V lookup: CDR1 SGHAT, CDR2 FQNNGV. V was pared by 5 bases and J by 3 bases, with 9 bases of the junction left unmatched. The CDR3 covers 15 residues. CDR3 in DNA: TGTGCCAGCAGCCTCCGGACAGGGATTGTCTACGAGCAGTACTTC. This sequence encodes CASSLRTGIVYEQYF.

The chain joins TRBV28 to TRBJ1-1; D is uncertain. The CDR3 is 14 residues long. Germline V gene data show CDR1 as MDHEN and CDR2 as SYDVKM. The germline V and J ends were trimmed by 3 bases and 2 bases, with 10 bases remaining between them. CDR3 residues: CASSFFQSNTEAFF. The DNA of the CDR3 is TGTGCCAGCAGTTTCTTCCAATCTAACACTGAAGCTTTCTTT.

In this sample, this clonotype turned up many times. The junction departs from the called germline gene at one end, perhaps through a read error. The rearrangement links TRBV5-1 to TRBJ1-2, with D possibly matching TRBD1 (6 bases). Germline V gives CDR1 SGHRS, CDR2 YFSETQ. The CDR3 loop spans 13 amino acids. CDR3 protein: CASSPGTNYGYTF. The DNA for the CDR3 is TGTGCCAGCAGTCCCGGGACAAATTATGGCTACACCTTC.

There are many counts of this clonotype. The gene calls are TRBV12-3 or TRBV12-4 and TRBJ1-2, with D perhaps matching TRBD1 (5 bases). The CDR3 sequence is 15 residues long. Trimming shortened V by 1 base and J by 8 bases, and 17 bases separated the two germline ends. CDR3 loop: CASSLVSAREGGYTF. In DNA, the CDR3 is TGTGCCAGCAGTTTAGTGTCGGCCAGGGAGGGGGGCTACACCTTC.

This clonotype was seen many times. This may be a read error: a much more frequent sequence differs by one nucleotide. The chain couples TRBV30 to TRBJ2-5; 10 bases match TRBD1. The CDR3 covers 13 residues. Trimming cost V 2 bases and J 9 bases; bases outside gene matches: 6. Germline CDR1 and CDR2: GTSNPN and SVGIG (reference sequence). The CDR3 coding sequence is TGTGCCTGGAGTAGGGACAGGGGTGAGGCCCAGTACTTC. Its translation is CAWSRDRGEAQYF.

This clonotype was observed at least ten times. This rearrangement joins TRBV11-2 to TRBJ2-7; the D gene is possibly TRBD2 (5 bases). Germline loops: CDR1 SGHAT, CDR2 FQNNGV. This CDR3 region has 13 residues. Trimming removed 4 bases at V and 7 bases at J, with 14 bases between. CDR3 nucleotide sequence: TGTGCCAGCAGCTCGAGAGCTGGGGAGGAGCAGTACTTC. It specifies CASSSRAGEEQYF.

This clonotype was detected many times. The chain carries TRBV6-2 or TRBV6-3 and TRBJ2-2; D uncertain. V was pared by 7 bases and J by 6 bases, with 6 bases between. Germline assignment: CDR1 MNHEY and CDR2 SVGEGT. The CDR3 consists of 11 residues. CDR3 loop: CASNNPGELFF. In nucleotides, the CDR3 is TGTGCCAGCAACAATCCCGGGGAGCTGTTTTTT.

This clonotype was observed many times. The chain is built from TRBV18 and TRBJ1-1, with D possibly TRBD1 on 5 matching bases. The length of the CDR3 is 13 residues. V lost 3 bases and J 6 bases, leaving 11 bases between the germline ends. Germline-derived CDR1 and CDR2 are KGHSH and LQKENI. For the CDR3, the DNA is TGTGCCAGCTCACCGAGACAGAGCTCTGAAGCTTTCTTT. This gives the protein CASSPRQSSEAFF.